This paragraph covers one T cell receptor (beta chain) sequence. Its antigen is as yet unknown. This record belongs to a study of shared clonotypes between healthy human individuals. Notes on the study in general: In the sorted subsets, rarefaction showed sequencing was incomplete despite large depth. About 5% of naive CD4 clonotypes were common to a few donors.

V lost 4 bases and J lost 1, with 10 bases in between. The CDR3 spans 14 residues. Germline V gene lookup returns CDR1 SGHAT and CDR2 FQNNGV. Clones were read by immunoSEQ multiplex PCR, and TCRdb kept only the in-frame ones, dropping some. The table records about 1 million clones, about 75% of them present only once. This TCR was recovered from a man aged 18 to 29 in good health. The chain links TRBV11-2 to TRBJ2-5, with unresolved D. Sequenced: memory CD4+ T cells sorted from blood. Subset meaning: CD45RA-negative fraction. The CDR3 region has the DNA TGTGCCAGCAGCTACACCGGACCCCAAGAGACCCAGTACTTC. Residues: CASSYTGPQETQYF.